Listed below are T cell receptor beta chains from one sample, sequenced in a study of a mutant IDH1 vaccine in newly diagnosed glioma. No antigen has been identified for these receptors. Produced via immunoSEQ multiplex PCR; TCRdb's table is partial and in-frame only. The sample has about 94,000 clones, approximately 89% seen once; the top ten hold 0.6% to 0.95%. Sample: PBMCs, taken from a glioma patient whose treatment included an IDH1 peptide vaccine. The receptors shown here come from a woman between 50 and 59 years old with glioma. CDR3s include the opening cysteine and the closing phenylalanine or tryptophan. Fields, in order: clone size, D gene, V gene, J gene, CDR3 protein, CDR3 DNA. A D gene is named only where the DNA matches it firmly. Where a row states a size, it is once, few, many or the class of an expanded clone; other rows omit it.

once,TRBD2,TRBV2,TRBJ2-1,CASSEALGLNEQFF,TGTGCCAGCAGTGAAGCGCTGGGACTAAATGAGCAGTTCTTC
-,-,TRBV19,TRBJ1-5,CASSIPGEWRQDQPQHF,TGTGCCAGTAGTATCCCCGGTGAGTGGAGGCAGGATCAGCCCCAGCATTTT
-,-,TRBV23-1,TRBJ1-1,CASSQVRDLNTEAFF,TGCGCCAGCAGTCAAGTGAGGGACTTGAACACTGAAGCTTTCTTT
-,TRBD1,TRBV6-5,TRBJ1-1,CASSQRTGRWTEAFF,TGTGCCAGCAGTCAACGGACAGGGCGATGGACTGAAGCTTTCTTT
-,-,TRBV21-1,TRBJ2-5,CASSKHTDSVNQETQYF,TGTGCCAGCAGCAAACACACGGACAGCGTTAACCAAGAGACCCAGTACTTC
-,-,TRBV21-1,TRBJ1-4,CASEQSGGEKLFF,TGTGCCAGCGAGCAAAGTGGTGGGGAAAAACTGTTTTTT
-,TRBD2,TRBV5-4,TRBJ2-3,CASSLKTSGRYTDTQYF,TGTGCCAGCAGCTTGAAGACTAGCGGGAGGTACACAGATACGCAGTATTTT
-,-,TRBV9,TRBJ2-2,CASSASMKRPNTGELFF,TGTGCCAGCAGCGCCTCGATGAAGCGGCCGAACACCGGGGAGCTGTTTTTT
-,-,TRBV7-9,TRBJ2-7,CASSLDTYEQYF,TGTGCCAGCAGCCTGGACACCTACGAGCAGTACTTC
-,-,TRBV11-2,TRBJ2-3,CASSLGLGTDTQYF,TGTGCCAGCAGCTTAGGTCTGGGCACAGATACGCAGTATTTT
-,-,TRBV6-5,TRBJ1-1,CASSPLDGRNTEAFF,TGTGCCAGCAGTCCCCTAGACGGGAGGAACACTGAAGCTTTCTTT
-,-,TRBV2,TRBJ2-3,CASSDSRSTDTQYF,TGTGCCAGCAGTGATTCGCGGAGCACAGATACGCAGTATTTT
-,TRBD2,TRBV4-2,TRBJ2-1,CASSQDPVAGVGNEQFF,TGTGCCAGCAGCCAAGATCCGGTAGCGGGAGTGGGGAATGAGCAGTTCTTC
-,-,TRBV5-1,TRBJ1-2,CASSFGSSGYTF,TGCGCCAGCAGCTTTGGGTCGTCCGGCTACACCTTC
-,TRBD1,TRBV19,TRBJ1-2,CASKTGRGYTF,TGTGCCAGTAAGACAGGGAGAGGCTACACCTTC
-,-,TRBV18,TRBJ1-5,CASSQGTYNQPQHF,TGTGCCAGCTCACAGGGGACCTACAATCAGCCCCAGCATTTT
once,TRBD1,TRBV7-9,TRBJ1-1,CASSPDRVDTEAFF,TGTGCCAGCAGCCCCGACAGGGTGGACACTGAAGCTTTCTTT
-,-,TRBV28,TRBJ2-6,CASSFLATGANVLTF,TGTGCCAGCAGTTTTCTAGCGACCGGGGCCAACGTCCTGACTTTC
few,-,TRBV6-5,TRBJ1-2,CASSRSQGGYGYTF,TGTGCCAGCAGTCGCTCACAGGGAGGCTATGGCTACACCTTC
-,-,TRBV6-1,TRBJ1-1,CASSEGHTTEAFF,TGTGCCAGCAGTGAAGGCCACACCACTGAAGCTTTCTTT
-,-,TRBV12-5,TRBJ1-5,CASGPGGGGNQPQHF,TGTGCTAGTGGTCCCGGTGGGGGTGGGAATCAGCCCCAGCATTTT
-,TRBD1,TRBV4-1,TRBJ1-5,CASSQYDRGGNQPQHF,TGCGCCAGCAGCCAATACGACAGGGGCGGCAATCAGCCCCAGCATTTT
-,TRBD1,TRBV18,TRBJ2-2,CASSPSGQGGHTGELFF,TGTGCCAGCTCACCGAGCGGACAGGGGGGCCACACCGGGGAGCTGTTTTTT
once,-,TRBV30,TRBJ2-5,CAWSGGGGGLETQYF,TGTGCCTGGAGCGGCGGAGGAGGGGGCCTAGAGACCCAGTACTTC
few,-,TRBV11-2,TRBJ2-3,CASSLALARPRDTQYF,TGTGCCAGCAGCTTAGCCCTAGCGAGGCCCAGGGATACGCAGTATTTT
-,TRBD1,TRBV25-1,TRBJ1-3,CASSGDRFGNTIYF,TGTGCCAGCAGTGGGGACAGGTTTGGAAACACCATATATTTT
-,-,TRBV29-1,TRBJ2-7,CSVGVDSYEQYF,TGCAGCGTTGGTGTGGACAGCTACGAGCAGTACTTC
few,TRBD1,TRBV6-5,TRBJ2-7,CASSKDRGPYEQYF,TGTGCCAGCAGCAAGGACAGGGGACCCTACGAGCAGTACTTC
once,-,TRBV5-1,TRBJ2-3,CASSLSGGSTDTQYF,TGCGCCAGCAGCTTGTCGGGCGGGAGCACAGATACGCAGTATTTT
-,-,TRBV5-1,TRBJ2-1,CASRLSYNEQFF,TGCGCCAGCAGGTTATCTTACAATGAGCAGTTCTTC